These T cell receptor beta chains were read from a single sample in a study of blood T cell repertoires in COVID-19. Only in-frame clones appear in the TCRdb table, and some are missing; sequencing was by immunoSEQ multiplex PCR. In the table there are a few hundred thousand clones, around 88% of which are singletons. Input material: peripheral blood. The receptors were gathered from a woman in her twenties or thirties who had recovered from COVID-19. Each CDR3 is given with its conserved first and last residue. The D gene is left open where the match is weak. Size is stated for part of the rows, as once, few or many counts, or as a class when the clone is expanded.

TRBD2	TRBV29-1	TRBJ2-1	few	CSVDLAGANEQFF	TGCAGCGTTGACCTAGCGGGGGCGAATGAGCAGTTCTTC
.	TRBV6-5	TRBJ1-1	once	CASSYQRGATEAFF	TGTGCCAGCAGTTACCAGCGGGGGGCCACTGAAGCTTTCTTT
.	TRBV4-2	TRBJ1-2	.	CASSQGQGPAANYGYTF	TGTGCCAGCAGCCAAGGCCAGGGGCCAGCTGCTAACTATGGCTACACCTTC
.	TRBV5-1	TRBJ2-2	.	CASSLVAPGELFF	TGCGCCAGCAGCTTGGTAGCGCCCGGGGAGCTGTTTTTT
.	TRBV4-1	TRBJ1-1	.	CASSHEGTGLVNTEAFF	TGCGCCAGCAGCCACGAGGGTACGGGTCTCGTGAACACTGAAGCTTTCTTT
TRBD1	TRBV2	TRBJ1-6	.	CASSDQGGSYNSPLHF	TGTGCCAGCAGTGATCAGGGGGGCTCCTATAATTCACCCCTCCACTTT
.	TRBV11-3	TRBJ2-5	.	CASSLGTLRTVQETQYF	TGTGCCAGCAGCTTAGGCACGCTCAGGACAGTTCAAGAGACCCAGTACTTC
.	TRBV19	TRBJ1-5	once	CASSIQRGSNQPQHF	TGTGCCAGTAGTATCCAGAGAGGGAGCAATCAGCCCCAGCATTTT
.	TRBV10-3	TRBJ1-4	.	CAISSRVEATNEKLFF	TGTGCCATCAGTTCGAGGGTCGAGGCAACTAATGAAAAACTGTTTTTT
.	TRBV6-2/TRBV6-3	TRBJ2-1	.	CASTPLTLRDSQFF	TGTGCCAGCACCCCACTGACGCTCCGGGACTCTCAGTTCTTC
TRBD1	TRBV11-2	TRBJ1-1	.	CASSARGDTEAFF	TGTGCCAGCAGCGCCAGGGGGGACACTGAAGCTTTCTTT
TRBD1	TRBV5-6	TRBJ2-5	.	CASSLGQGTASQYF	TGTGCCAGCAGCTTAGGACAGGGGACAGCGTCCCAGTACTTC
.	TRBV27	TRBJ2-2	.	CASSWGQNTGELFF	TGTGCCAGCAGTTGGGGACAAAACACCGGGGAGCTGTTTTTT
.	TRBV5-5	TRBJ1-3	.	CASSLLGGRGDSGNTIYF	TGTGCCAGCAGCTTGTTGGGGGGAAGAGGGGACTCTGGAAACACCATATATTTT
.	TRBV3-1/TRBV3-2	TRBJ2-3	.	CASSPSFGGADTQYF	TGTGCCAGCAGCCCGTCCTTCGGGGGAGCAGATACGCAGTATTTT
.	TRBV10-3	TRBJ2-7	.	CAISDSIRGSSYEQYF	TGTGCCATCAGTGATTCAATTCGGGGGTCATCCTACGAGCAGTACTTC
.	TRBV2	TRBJ1-5	.	CASTGGASYQPQHF	TGTGCCAGCACAGGAGGGGCTTCTTATCAGCCCCAGCATTTT
.	TRBV4-2	TRBJ2-7	.	CASSQERLAYEQYF	TGTGCCAGCAGCCAAGAGAGGCTTGCATACGAGCAGTACTTC
.	TRBV5-1	TRBJ1-2	.	CASSLDGSENYGYTF	TGCGCCAGCAGCTTGGATGGGTCGGAGAACTATGGCTACACCTTC
TRBD1	TRBV18	TRBJ1-2	.	CASSSYTGGGYGYTF	TGTGCCAGCTCATCGTATACAGGGGGCGGCTATGGCTACACCTTC
TRBD1	TRBV9	TRBJ2-1	.	CASSPHSDRALGKQFF	TGTGCCAGCAGCCCTCACTCCGACAGGGCATTGGGTAAACAGTTCTTC
.	TRBV5-4	TRBJ1-1	once	CASSPRGGSITEAFF	TGTGCCAGCAGCCCAAGGGGGGGATCGATAACTGAAGCTTTCTTT
TRBD1	TRBV30	TRBJ1-2	.	CAWSAAGQTYYGYTF	TGTGCCTGGAGTGCCGCGGGACAGACTTACTATGGCTACACCTTC
.	TRBV5-5	TRBJ2-6	.	CASSSRQAPGGTSGANVLTF	TGTGCCAGCAGCTCACGACAGGCTCCTGGGGGTACGAGCGGGGCCAACGTCCTGACTTTC
TRBD2	TRBV10-1	TRBJ2-3	.	CASIPIRLARIVDTQYF	TGCGCCAGCATTCCGATAAGACTAGCTAGGATCGTTGATACGCAGTATTTT
.	TRBV7-2	TRBJ2-1	.	CASSSTGDAYNEQFF	TGTGCCAGCAGCTCGACAGGCGACGCCTACAATGAGCAGTTCTTC
TRBD2	TRBV11-1	TRBJ2-1	few	CASRVSGGTGEQFF	TGTGCCAGCAGAGTAAGCGGGGGAACTGGTGAGCAGTTCTTC
.	TRBV18	TRBJ2-1	.	CASSPLGGSLRYNEQFF	TGTGCCAGCTCACCACTAGGAGGGAGCCTTCGTTACAATGAGCAGTTCTTC
TRBD2	TRBV28	TRBJ2-7	.	CASRFSGGAYEQYF	TGTGCCAGCAGATTTAGCGGGGGAGCCTACGAGCAGTACTTC
TRBD1	TRBV5-1	TRBJ2-2	.	CASSFGTASAGELFF	TGCGCCAGCAGCTTTGGGACAGCCTCTGCCGGGGAGCTGTTTTTT
.	TRBV29-1	TRBJ1-1	once	CSVEGAGGAHTEAFF	TGCAGCGTTGAAGGCGCTGGGGGGGCTCACACTGAAGCTTTCTTT
.	TRBV2	TRBJ1-2	.	CASKDGSGDGYTF	TGTGCCAGCAAAGATGGGTCGGGGGATGGCTACACCTTC
TRBD1	TRBV2	TRBJ2-2	.	CATETGDTGELFF	TGTGCCACCGAGACAGGGGACACCGGGGAGCTGTTTTTT
.	TRBV7-9	TRBJ1-2	.	CASSVRDIANYGYTF	TGTGCCAGCAGCGTAAGGGACATCGCTAACTATGGCTACACCTTC
.	TRBV12-3/TRBV12-4	TRBJ1-5	.	CASTQGLNQPQHF	TGTGCCAGCACCCAGGGTCTTAATCAGCCCCAGCATTTT
TRBD2	TRBV5-1	TRBJ2-3	.	CASSTGLAGGSGDTQYF	TGCGCCAGCAGTACGGGACTAGCGGGGGGCTCCGGAGATACGCAGTATTTT
.	TRBV28	TRBJ2-7	.	CASSLEVLGEQYF	TGTGCCAGCAGTTTAGAGGTCTTAGGCGAGCAGTACTTC
TRBD1	TRBV5-1	TRBJ2-2	.	CASSLRQGAGELFF	TGCGCCAGCAGCTTACGACAGGGGGCCGGGGAGCTGTTTTTT
.	TRBV2	TRBJ1-5	.	CASSQNHRDLNQPQHF	TGTGCCAGCAGTCAAAACCACAGGGACCTCAATCAGCCCCAGCATTTT
.	TRBV10-3	TRBJ1-3	.	CAIRGTTGNTIYF	TGTGCCATCAGGGGGACAACTGGAAACACCATATATTTT